This passage covers 12 T cell receptor beta chains from one sample sequenced in a study of T cell repertoires in cytomegalovirus infection. TCRdb called the reads again in MiXCR, with one record for every CDR3 protein. The sample lists 210,000 or so distinct CDR3 sequences, 6% to 8% occurring once. Sequencing was performed on PBMCs. These receptors were taken from a human donor in good health (CMV status not recorded). Some clones in this sample may be carry-over from other donors' samples.

This clonotype occurred many times. This chain links TRBV5-1 with TRBJ2-5; possibly TRBD1 for D (5 bases). The germline V gene encodes CDR1 SGHRS and CDR2 YFSETQ. This CDR3 comprises 17 residues. Trimming shortened V by 3 bases and J by 1 base, and 19 bases separated the two germline ends. For the CDR3, the DNA is TGCGCCAGCAGCTGGGGCCCGTCTGACAACCCCCAAGAGACCCAGTACTTC. Protein sequence: CASSWGPSDNPQETQYF.

The chain is built from TRBV6-5 and TRBJ1-2; TRBD1 is a possible D gene (5 bases). V lost 2 bases to trimming and J lost 4 bases, with 11 bases between them. Germline V gene lookup returns CDR1 MNHEY and CDR2 SVGAGI. The length of the CDR3 is 14 residues. The CDR3 sequence: CASSYIGQGYGYTF. Written as DNA, the CDR3 is TGTGCCAGCAGTTACATCGGGCAGGGCTATGGCTACACCTTC.

This clonotype occurred many times. The chain recombines TRBV2 with TRBJ1-1; D unresolved. Per germline, CDR1 SNHLY and CDR2 FYNNEI. Trimming stripped 10 bases from V and 2 bases from J, with 8 bases between. The CDR3 has 11 residues. CDR3 in DNA: TGTGCCACCGCAGTCAACACTGAAGCTTTCTTT. It is translated as CATAVNTEAFF.

This clonotype was seen ten or more times. The genes are TRBV9 and TRBJ2-3; no clear D. The germline CDR1 and CDR2 sequences are SGDLS and YYNGEE. With 0 bases removed from V and 0 bases from J, the gap between germline ends came to 14 bases. This CDR3 region has 17 residues. The CDR3 bases are TGTGCCAGCAGCGTAGCCGGCGCCGCTACTAGCACAGATACGCAGTATTTT. The encoded protein is CASSVAGAATSTDTQYF. The whole variable domain, filled in from reference TRBV9 and TRBJ2-3, reads DSGVTQTPKHLITATGQRVTLRCSPRSGDLSVYWYQQSLDQGLQFLIQYYNGEERAKGNILERFSAQQFPDLHSELNLSSLELGDSALYFCASSVAGAATSTDTQYFGPGTRLTVL.

This clonotype was counted many times. The DNA of the CDR3 is TGCAGTGCTAGAGATCGAACTAGCACCCAAGAGACCCAGTACTTC. Amino acids: CSARDRTSTQETQYF. The gene calls are TRBV20-1 and TRBJ2-5, with TRBD2 as a possible D gene (6 bases). The germline gives CDR1 DFQATT, CDR2 SNEGSKA (reference sequence). The CDR3 runs 15 residues. Trimming pared 0 bases from V and 1 base from J, leaving 12 bases between.

This clonotype was recorded at least ten times. This sequence joins TRBV6-2 or TRBV6-3 and TRBJ2-7, with D perhaps given as TRBD1 or TRBD2 (5 bases each). CDR1 and CDR2 from the germline V gene are MNHEY and SVGEGT. The CDR3 is 14 amino acids. V lost 6 bases, J lost 4 bases, and 16 bases lay in between. Here the CDR3 reads CASRNPGTPYEQYF. CDR3 coding DNA: TGTGCCAGCAGGAACCCCGGGACCCCGTACGAGCAGTACTTC.

This clonotype was detected many times. The chain joins TRBV20-1 to TRBJ2-5; D not resolved. Germline V gene data show CDR1 as DFQATT and CDR2 as SNEGSKA (reference sequence). The CDR3 has 16 residues. V gave up 0 bases and J gave up 2 bases, with 16 bases separating them. For the CDR3, the DNA is TGCAGTGCTAGAGATCGAACCGGACGGAGACAAGAGACCCAGTACTTC. As protein: CSARDRTGRRQETQYF.

Many counts were recorded for this clonotype. V and J are TRBV7-9 and TRBJ2-3; TRBD2 agrees at 8 bases. The trim removed 4 bases at V and 2 bases at J, leaving 5 bases unmatched. This CDR3 is 15 amino acids long. Germline CDR1 and CDR2: SEHNR and FQNEAQ (reference sequence). CDR3 residues: CASSSAAGVTDTQYF. CDR3 nucleotides: TGTGCCAGCAGCTCTGCAGCGGGGGTCACAGATACGCAGTATTTT. The entire variable domain, with the rest obtained from reference TRBV7-9 and TRBJ2-3, is as follows: DTGVSQNPRHKITKRGQNVTFRCDPISEHNRLYWYRQTLGQGPEFLTYFQNEAQLEKSRLLSDRFSAERPKGSFSTLEIQRTEQGDSAMYLCASSSAAGVTDTQYFGPGTRLTVL.

This clonotype has ten or more counts. The CDR3 reads CASSLRGEGTDTQYF. CDR3 sequence (DNA): TGTGCCAGCAGTCTCAGGGGTGAGGGTACAGATACGCAGTATTTT. This chain links TRBV6-5 with TRBJ2-3, with a weak D call TRBD1 (6 bases). The germline V gene encodes CDR1 MNHEY and CDR2 SVGAGI. The V gene lost 5 bases and the J gene lost 3 bases, with 15 bases spanning the gap. The CDR3 runs to 15 residues.

At least ten counts were recorded for this clonotype. This chain uses TRBV7-2 with TRBJ1-3, with 8 bases fitting TRBD1. CDR3 length equals 19 residues. Trimming at V came to 2 bases and at J to 0 bases, leaving 12 bases not matched to a gene. Germline CDR1 and CDR2: SGHTA and FQGNSA. The chain's CDR3 is CASSLQRTGTLSSGNTIYF. For the CDR3, the DNA is TGTGCCAGCAGCTTACAGCGGACAGGGACCTTGAGCTCTGGAAACACCATATATTTT.

In this sample, this clonotype turned up many times. J is TRBJ2-4 and V is TRBV6-2 or TRBV6-3; D remains unclear. Germline values: CDR1 MNHEY, CDR2 SVGEGT. Trimming pared 0 bases from V and 2 bases from J, leaving 14 bases between. The CDR3 loop spans 17 amino acids. CDR3 in amino acids: CASSYSEPIYPKNIQYF. DNA of the CDR3: TGTGCCAGCAGTTACTCGGAGCCGATCTACCCCAAAAACATTCAGTACTTC.

The sample holds many counts of this clonotype. The J gene is TRBJ2-7, the V gene TRBV28; D is possibly TRBD2 (7 bases). Germline V gene data show CDR1 as MDHEN and CDR2 as SYDVKM. There are 14 residues in the CDR3. The V end lost 4 bases, the J end lost 3 bases, and 13 bases lay between the germline ends. The CDR3 bases are TGTGCCAGCAGTTCCGGGGGGCCCCGCTACGAGCAGTACTTC. Protein: CASSSGGPRYEQYF.